This T cell receptor gamma chain was recorded in a study of Vδ1+ human thymocytes. Study-wide results and caveats: In the thymus, TRG and TRD repertoires looked highly polyclonal with Gaussian CDR3 lengths. TRD repertoires were essentially private, unlike widely shared TRG clonotypes.

Extracted RNA was reverse transcribed into cDNA. The CDR3 regions were amplified by multiplex PCR from V-gene primers to a constant-region primer. TCRdb re-called clones from the multiplex PCR reads via CATT. Among about 27,000 gamma-chain clones, roughly a fifth were seen once, and the ten largest hold roughly 2%. Alphabeta T cells were depleted, then CD3+ Vdelta1+ Vdelta2- thymocytes were FACS-sorted. Purity of the sorted Vdelta1+ thymocytes ranged from roughly 98% to 99.6%. The trim removed 0 bases at V and 8 bases at J, leaving 13 bases unmatched. Germline V gene data show CDR1 as VTNTFY and CDR2 as YDVSTARD (reference sequence). The CDR3 has 15 amino acids. As regards this clone: Its target is unknown.

This chain uses TRGV3 with TRGJ1 or TRGJ2. The TCR comes from a boy in the first two years of life who had congenital heart surgery. The sequenced sample was Vdelta1+ gamma-delta thymocytes from the thymus. The subset here: FACS-sorted CD3+ TCRalphabeta- TCRVdelta1+ TCRVdelta2- thymocytes. CDR3 sequence: CATWDRRDYLNKKLF. Here the CDR3 DNA reads TGTGCCACCTGGGACAGGCGGGATTATTTGAATAAGAAACTCTTT.